This TCR beta chain emerged from a study of blood T cell repertoires in COVID-19. The wider study: Samples of COVID-19 (acute and convalescent) were obtained from the United States, Italy and Spain. The cDNA or gDNA used as material had been derived from T cells, B-cell-depleted T cells, or PBMCs.

This table comes from immunoSEQ multiplex PCR, and its TCRdb copy is limited to in-frame clones, with some not included. This sample has 300,000 or so clones, with around 86% found just once. From germline, CDR1 is GTSNPN and CDR2 SVGIG (reference sequence). The CDR3 contains 14 residues. The V segment lost 2 bases and the J segment 4 bases; nucleotides outside the gene matches: 5. The rearrangement uses TRBV30 and TRBJ1-2, with TRBD1 matching over 9 bases. Sequencing was carried out using peripheral blood. This sequence originates from a man between 50 and 59 years old with active or convalescent COVID-19. CDR3 sequence reads: CAWSTGQGVYGYTF. For the CDR3, the DNA is TGTGCCTGGAGTACGGGACAGGGCGTCTATGGCTACACCTTC.